Listed here is a single T cell receptor beta chain. These data come from a study of blood T cell repertoires in COVID-19. Looking at the study overall: The analysed material was cDNA or gDNA that came from T cells, B-cell-depleted T cells, or PBMCs.

The junction had 4 bases not matched to a gene; V was cut back by 3 bases and J by 1 base. The CDR3 sequence is 15 residues long. CDR1 is SGHKS, CDR2 YYEKEE, per germline (reference sequence). Original processing notes: From reference gene primer amplification, estimates of nucleated cell counts were derived. The assay was immunoSEQ multiplex PCR, and TCRdb's table has in-frame clones only and misses some. V and J calls and clone size are those listed in that table; D and trimming were worked out from the DNA. The profile covers 50,000 to 80,000 clones, with 70% to 85% appearing a single time and around 5.4% taken by the ten largest.

The V gene is TRBV5-5, the J gene TRBJ2-3; 8 bases line up with TRBD2. The sequencing sample was made of peripheral blood. The sequence was obtained from a woman aged 55 to 70 with acute or convalescent COVID-19. CDR3 in DNA: TGTGCCAGCAGCTCCACTAGCGGACGCACAGATACGCAGTATTTT. As protein: CASSSTSGRTDTQYF.